The 13 T cell receptor beta chains given below trace back to one sample, sequenced in a study of blood T cell repertoires in COVID-19. TCRdb's copy holds only in-frame clones and misses some; the assay was immunoSEQ multiplex PCR. Of 250,000 or so clones listed, 82% are singletons. The source material was peripheral blood. These receptors all stem from a woman aged 18 to 35 with acute or convalescent COVID-19.

This clone was found once. The rearrangement uses TRBV7-2 and TRBJ2-7; possible D gene TRBD1, 6 bases. The germline CDR1 and CDR2 sequences are SGHTA and FQGNSA. The ends were cut back, 2 bases at V and 1 base at J, with 12 bases in the middle. The CDR3 runs to 15 residues. The DNA for the CDR3 is TGTGCCAGCAGCTTATTACAGGGACCATCCTACGAGCAGTACTTC. It codes for CASSLLQGPSYEQYF.

The chain joins TRBV15 to TRBJ2-1; 7 bases match TRBD2. Per germline, CDR1 LNHNV and CDR2 YYDKDF (reference sequence). The CDR3 contains 19 residues. Trimming took 3 bases from V and 3 from J; bases not matched to a gene: 17. The CDR3 region has the DNA TGTGCCACCAGCAGTGTCGCCGCGGGGGTAACAACGGGCTACAATGAGCAGTTCTTC. Its protein is CATSSVAAGVTTGYNEQFF.

The chain employs TRBV6-5 and TRBJ1-1; maybe TRBD1 (6 bases). Trimming pared 0 bases from V and 7 bases from J, leaving 12 bases between. This CDR3 spans 14 amino acids. CDR1 and CDR2 (germline): MNHEY, SVGAGI. Here the CDR3 reads CASSYSTGGSEAFF. The DNA for the CDR3 is TGTGCCAGCAGTTACTCTACGGGGGGCAGTGAAGCTTTCTTT.

The rearrangement links TRBV5-4 to TRBJ2-3; D possibly corresponds to TRBD2 (5 bases). The CDR3 has 16 residues. V gave up 0 bases and J gave up 2 bases, with 13 bases separating them. From germline, CDR1 is SGHNT and CDR2 YYREEE (reference sequence). The CDR3 protein is CASSLGGSISTDTQYF. The CDR3 coding sequence is TGTGCCAGCAGCTTGGGTGGGAGCATCTCCACAGATACGCAGTATTTT.

This clone came up a few times. This chain uses TRBV15 with TRBJ1-1; the D gene is possibly TRBD1 (5 bases). Germline CDR1 is LNHNV and CDR2 is YYDKDF (reference sequence). The CDR3 sequence is 15 residues long. V was cut by 0 bases and J by 6 bases, with 14 bases left in between. The CDR3 region is CATSRDIGRDSEAFF. The CDR3 coding sequence is TGTGCCACCAGCAGAGATATTGGCAGGGACTCTGAAGCTTTCTTT.

This clone was counted only a few times. In DNA form, the CDR3 reads TGTGCCAGCAGTTCCCAAGGGACAGGGGGTGGCCAGCCCCAGCATTTT. Amino acid sequence: CASSSQGTGGGQPQHF. This chain connects TRBV6-6 to TRBJ1-5; TRBD1 matches 11 bases. After removal of 4 bases from V and 7 bases from J, the junction contained 9 bases not matched to a gene. The CDR3 is 16 amino acids. From germline, CDR1 is MNHNY and CDR2 SVGAGI (reference sequence).

The CDR3 loop is CASSEVETGSYNEQFF. As DNA, the CDR3 is TGTGCCAGCAGTGAAGTCGAGACAGGGTCCTACAATGAGCAGTTCTTC. The rearrangement joins TRBV6-1 to TRBJ2-1; 7 positions match TRBD1. CDR1 and CDR2 from the germline V gene are MNHNS and SASEGT. This CDR3 is 16 amino acids long. Trimming cost V 1 base and J 1 base; bases outside gene matches: 4.

Here the CDR3 DNA reads TGTGCCAGCAGCCCGGGGACTAGCGAGGGGGAGACCCAGTACTTC. Translation gives CASSPGTSEGETQYF. The rearrangement links TRBV3-1 (or the pseudogene TRBV3-2) to TRBJ2-5; TRBD2 matches 10 bases. Germline V gene data show CDR1 as LGHDT and CDR2 as YNNKEL (reference sequence). The trim removed 4 bases at V and 5 bases at J, leaving 7 bases unmatched. The CDR3 runs 15 residues.

CDR3 DNA sequence: TGCGCCAGCAGCCAAGAGGGCAGAGAGAACACTGAAGCTTTCTTT. Translating it yields CASSQEGRENTEAFF. The genes are TRBV4-3 and TRBJ1-1, with no clear D. CDR3 size: 15 residues. Trimming took 0 bases from V and 1 from J, leaving 9 bases between them. CDR1 is LGHNA and CDR2 is YSLEER in the germline V gene.

V usage is TRBV2 and J usage is TRBJ2-7, with D unclear. Germline CDR1 SNHLY, CDR2 FYNNEI. V was trimmed by 6 bases and J by 2 bases, leaving 11 bases between them. The CDR3 length is 13 residues. The CDR3 nucleotides are TGTGCCAGCAGCCGGGTCGCCCCCTACGAGCAGTACTTC. Amino acids: CASSRVAPYEQYF.

The rearrangement joins TRBV9 to TRBJ1-2, with D hard to call. Trimming took off 2 bases at V and 4 bases at J, with 6 bases between the two ends. CDR3 length: 12 residues. CDR1 is SGDLS and CDR2 is YYNGEE in the germline V gene. Here the CDR3 reads CASSVTAYGYTF. The CDR3, as DNA: TGTGCCAGCAGCGTTACTGCCTATGGCTACACCTTC.

The rearrangement joins TRBV19 to TRBJ2-1; 10 bases are a match to TRBD2. Germline trimming cut 6 bases from V and 7 bases from J; bases unmatched to any gene: 12. Germline V gene data show CDR1 as LNHDA and CDR2 as SQIVND (reference sequence). There are 16 residues in the CDR3. The CDR3 sequence: CASRGLAGVLRNEQFF. The CDR3 DNA sequence: TGTGCCAGTAGGGGGCTAGCGGGAGTGCTGCGGAATGAGCAGTTCTTC.

V gene TRBV7-9 combines with J gene TRBJ2-1, with no clear D. V was clipped by 5 bases and J by 0 bases, with 17 bases between them. The germline V gene has CDR1 SEHNR and CDR2 FQNEAQ (reference sequence). This CDR3 comprises 17 residues. The CDR3 protein is CASSPSLIPSSYNEQFF. In DNA, the CDR3 is TGTGCCAGCAGCCCCTCACTCATCCCAAGCTCCTACAATGAGCAGTTCTTC.